This record concerns one T cell receptor (beta chain) sequence. This entry is derived from a study of blood T cell repertoires in COVID-19. Study-wide background: The study drew acute and convalescent COVID-19 samples from the United States, Italy and Spain. PBMCs, B-cell-depleted T cells, or T cells were the source of the cDNA or gDNA that made up the material.

How the authors handled the data: For nucleated cells, counts were estimated from reference gene primer amplification. Data came from immunoSEQ multiplex PCR; TCRdb stores just in-frame clones and leaves some out. V and J calls and clone size are given by that table; D and trimming were obtained from the DNA. The sample contains roughly 140,000 clones, approximately 80% of which appear only once. V shed 5 bases and J shed 10 bases, with 19 bases lying between them. CDR1 is SGHRS, CDR2 YFSETQ, per germline. There are 14 residues in the CDR3. The sequenced material came from peripheral blood. V and J are TRBV5-1 and TRBJ2-1, with D perhaps TRBD2 (6 bases). The source is a woman aged 50 to 60 with acute or convalescent COVID-19. CDR3 sequence: CASSLLAGSGEQFF. In nucleotides, the CDR3 is TGCGCCAGCAGTCTTTTGGCGGGGTCGGGGGAGCAGTTCTTC. The full variable domain, its missing parts supplied by reference TRBV5-1 and TRBJ2-1, is KAGVTQTPRYLIKTRGQQVTLSCSPISGHRSVSWYQQTPGQGLQFLFEYFSETQRNKGNFPGRFSGRQFSNSRSEMNVSTLELGDSALYLCASSLLAGSGEQFFGPGTRLTVL.